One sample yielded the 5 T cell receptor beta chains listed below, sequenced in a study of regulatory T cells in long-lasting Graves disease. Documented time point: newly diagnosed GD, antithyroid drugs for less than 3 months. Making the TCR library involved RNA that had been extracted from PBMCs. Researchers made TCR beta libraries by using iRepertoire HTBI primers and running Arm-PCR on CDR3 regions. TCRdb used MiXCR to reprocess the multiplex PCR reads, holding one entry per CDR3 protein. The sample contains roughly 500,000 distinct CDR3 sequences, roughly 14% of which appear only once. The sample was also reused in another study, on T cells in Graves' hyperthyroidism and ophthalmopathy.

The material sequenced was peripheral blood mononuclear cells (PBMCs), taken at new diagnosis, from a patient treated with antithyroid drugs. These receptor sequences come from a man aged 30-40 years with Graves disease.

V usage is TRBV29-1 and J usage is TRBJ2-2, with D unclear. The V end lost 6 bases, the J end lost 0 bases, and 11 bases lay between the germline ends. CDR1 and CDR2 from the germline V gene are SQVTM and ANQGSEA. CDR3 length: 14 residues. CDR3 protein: CSVQVPANTGELFF. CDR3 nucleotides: TGCAGCGTGCAGGTTCCCGCGAACACCGGGGAGCTGTTTTTT.

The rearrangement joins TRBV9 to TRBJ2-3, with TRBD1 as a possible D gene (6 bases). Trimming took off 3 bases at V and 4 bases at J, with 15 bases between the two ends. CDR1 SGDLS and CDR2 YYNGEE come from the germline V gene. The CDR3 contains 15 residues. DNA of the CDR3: TGTGCCAGCAGCGCCCCCGGCAGGGGCGCAGATACGCAGTATTTT. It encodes CASSAPGRGADTQYF.

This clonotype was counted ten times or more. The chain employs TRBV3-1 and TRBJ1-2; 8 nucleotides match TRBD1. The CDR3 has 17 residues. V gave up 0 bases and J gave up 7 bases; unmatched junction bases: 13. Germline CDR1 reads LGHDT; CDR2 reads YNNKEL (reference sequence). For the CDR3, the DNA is TGTGCCAGCAGCCAAGATCAAGCTGCCAGGGGGCGGAGTGGCTACACCTTC. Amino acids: CASSQDQAARGRSGYTF.

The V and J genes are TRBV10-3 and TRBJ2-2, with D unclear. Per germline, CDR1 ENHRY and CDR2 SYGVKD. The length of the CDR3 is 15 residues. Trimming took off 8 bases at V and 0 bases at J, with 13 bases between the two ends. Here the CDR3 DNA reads TGTGCCATCGAGAAGGGCCCCTCGAACACCGGGGAGCTGTTTTTT. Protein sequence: CAIEKGPSNTGELFF.

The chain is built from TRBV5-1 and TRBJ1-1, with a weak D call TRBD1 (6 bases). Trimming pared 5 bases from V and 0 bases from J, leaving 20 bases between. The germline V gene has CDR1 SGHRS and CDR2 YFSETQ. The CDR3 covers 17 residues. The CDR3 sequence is CASSRGAGRYMNTEAFF. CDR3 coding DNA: TGCGCCAGCAGTCGGGGGGCCGGGAGGTACATGAACACTGAAGCTTTCTTT.